This T cell receptor beta chain was profiled in a study of beta chain features in type 1 diabetes. This clone was seen only a few times. Investigators reverse transcribed all isolated RNA, so they sequenced expressed TCRB transcripts. Profiling relied on immunoSEQ multiplex PCR, and the TCRdb table lists in-frame clones only, not all of them. The sample lists some 150,000 clones, 8.5% to 14% seen once, with 2% to 2.5% in the top ten. V was shortened by 1 base and J by 7 bases, with 11 bases between the two germline ends. This CDR3 region has 13 residues. Germline loops: CDR1 MNHEY, CDR2 SMNVEV (reference sequence).

The chain combines TRBV27 with TRBJ2-7, with D possibly matching TRBD1 (6 bases). Source material: central memory CD4+ T cells from blood. This TCR was recovered from a man aged 18 to 30 in good health. CDR3 region: CASSLFRDTEQYF. The CDR3 DNA reads TGTGCCAGCAGTTTATTCAGGGACACTGAGCAGTACTTC.